This TCR beta chain emerged from a study of cytomegalovirus exposure and HLA in healthy donors. 13 Jbeta primers and 60 Vbeta primers were used for the PCR. The data were produced by immunoSEQ multiplex PCR, yet TCRdb's version contains in-frame clones alone and is incomplete. The sample comprises 130,000 to 150,000 clones, approximately 78% of which are singletons, and over 2.5% rests with the top ten. Study conclusions and caveats: When a later analysis was performed, an Asian-associated ancestry cluster reportedly had fewer N-insertions than the approximately 680-donor mean.

About this clone itself: The antigen remains unidentified.

The CDR3 is 16 amino acids. In germline, CDR1 is MNHNS, CDR2 SASEGT. The V and J ends lost 2 bases and 5 bases respectively, with 16 bases between them. The specimen sequenced was PBMCs. The V call is TRBV6-1, the J call TRBJ1-5, with D possibly being TRBD1 (6 bases). The sequence was obtained from a female donor in good health and CMV-seronegative. The CDR3 DNA reads as TGTGCCAGCAGTGAACCCTCGGGCGGGGGCCATCAGCCCCAGCATTTT. Its translation is CASSEPSGGGHQPQHF.